The 14 T cell receptor beta chains presented below share a single source sample, sequenced in a study of T-cell reconstitution after alpha-beta-depleted transplantation in children. It was with unique molecular identifiers that the TCRbeta library was prepared. TCRdb called the PCR reads again in MiXCR, with one record for every CDR3 protein. The sample has 500,000 to 650,000 distinct CDR3 sequences; 10% to 15% are singletons. The sample consisted of PBMCs, mostly from graft donor cells, taken 360 days after TCRalphabeta/CD19-depleted stem cell transplant. These receptors all stem from a male patient younger than 18 who had a stem cell transplant for acute myeloid leukemia, so the T cells may come from the graft donor.

The chain couples TRBV27 to TRBJ2-2; 10 bases are shared with TRBD1. Germline CDR1 MNHEY, CDR2 SMNVEV (reference sequence). Trimming cost V 2 bases and J 6 bases; bases outside gene matches: 3. The CDR3 runs 15 residues. For the CDR3, the DNA is TGTGCCAGCAGTTTACTAGGACAGGGGGCCGGGGAGCTGTTTTTT. It codes for CASSLLGQGAGELFF.

The genes are TRBV6-2 or TRBV6-3 and TRBJ2-1, with no clear D. This CDR3 region has 14 residues. Germline assignment: CDR1 MNHEY and CDR2 SVGEGT. Between the trimmed V and J ends, which lost 0 bases and 6 bases, there was a span of 9 bases. CDR3 sequence: CASSYSSLVNEQFF. CDR3 sequence (DNA): TGTGCCAGCAGTTACTCGAGTCTCGTCAATGAGCAGTTCTTC.

The chain joins TRBV19 to TRBJ1-2; D is unresolved. CDR1 is LNHDA, CDR2 SQIVND, per germline (reference sequence). V lost 7 bases and J 2 bases, leaving 20 bases between the germline ends. This CDR3 is built from 16 residues. In DNA form, the CDR3 reads TGTGCCAGTACCACACCCCGAAGAGGCGGAAACTATGGCTACACCTTC. This gives the protein CASTTPRRGGNYGYTF.

The J gene is TRBJ2-5, the V gene TRBV7-2, with D uncertain. V gave up 5 bases and J gave up 6 bases, with 10 bases separating them. The germline CDR1 and CDR2 sequences are SGHTA and FQGNSA. This CDR3 has 12 amino acids. DNA of the CDR3: TGTGCCAGCAGCCCCCCCGGAAAGACCCAGTACTTC. Encoded protein: CASSPPGKTQYF.

The chain employs TRBV28 and TRBJ1-4, with a weak D call TRBD1 (6 bases). Trimming removed 6 bases at V and 4 bases at J, with 12 bases between. CDR1 and CDR2 (germline): MDHEN, SYDVKM. The CDR3 is made up of 14 amino acids. The CDR3 DNA sequence: TGTGCCAGCAGCCGGACAGTGTTTAATGAAAAACTGTTTTTT. Translating it yields CASSRTVFNEKLFF.

The chain combines TRBV5-1 with TRBJ2-5; weak D call: TRBD1 (6 bases). The CDR3 is 14 amino acids. Germline values: CDR1 SGHRS, CDR2 YFSETQ. V lost 0 bases and J lost 5, with 11 bases in between. CDR3 bases: TGCGCCAGCAGCTTGGCAGGGGTGCGGGAGACCCAGTACTTC. Amino acid sequence: CASSLAGVRETQYF.

This clonotype was seen a few times. The rearrangement joins TRBV5-1 to TRBJ2-1, with a tentative D call TRBD2 (6 bases). The CDR3 has 17 residues. The germline V gene encodes CDR1 SGHRS and CDR2 YFSETQ. Trimming removed 8 bases from V and 3 bases from J, with 24 bases in between. The CDR3 DNA is TGCGCCAGGTGCCGGGTTGGAGGGACTTTTAGCTACAATGAGCAGTTCTTC. Translating it yields CARCRVGGTFSYNEQFF.

The chain joins TRBV4-1 to TRBJ2-1; the match to TRBD1 covers 11 bases. V shed 1 base and J 4 bases; nucleotides not matched to a gene: 6. Germline V lookup: CDR1 MGHRA, CDR2 YSYEKL. The CDR3 runs to 17 residues. CDR3 DNA: TGCGCCAGCAGCCAAGCACTCCGGGACAGGGGGTACAATGAGCAGTTCTTC. Translated: CASSQALRDRGYNEQFF.

This clonotype appeared a few times. The J gene is TRBJ2-3, the V gene TRBV10-3; D not resolved. V was shortened by 4 bases and J by 1 base, with 6 bases between the two germline ends. The CDR3 sequence is 13 residues long. CDR1 and CDR2 from the germline V gene are ENHRY and SYGVKD. The CDR3 loop is CAISVPGTDTQYF. The DNA for the CDR3 is TGTGCCATCAGTGTACCCGGCACAGATACGCAGTATTTT.

The chain joins TRBV12-3 or TRBV12-4 to TRBJ1-3, with D uncertain. Trimming removed 5 bases at V and 0 bases at J, with 5 bases between. CDR3 size: 13 residues. In nucleotides, the CDR3 is TGTGCCAGCAGTATTTCCTCTGGAAACACCATATATTTT. Amino acids: CASSISSGNTIYF.

V gene TRBV18 combines with J gene TRBJ2-3; unclear D gene. Germline V CDR1 and CDR2: KGHSH, LQKENI. The CDR3 is made up of 13 amino acids. Trimming stripped 6 bases from V and 2 bases from J, with 9 bases between. This CDR3 is CASSHRSTDTQYF. CDR3 sequence (DNA): TGTGCCAGCTCCCATAGGTCCACAGATACGCAGTATTTT. The full variable domain, rest sourced from reference TRBV18 and TRBJ2-3, is NAGVMQNPRHLVRRRGQEARLRCSPMKGHSHVYWYRQLPEEGLKFMVYLQKENIIDESGMPKERFSAEFPKEGPSILRIQQVVRGDSAAYFCASSHRSTDTQYFGPGTRLTVL.

This clonotype was found a few times. The chain employs TRBV7-6 and TRBJ1-1; perhaps TRBD1 as D (6 bases). The V end lost 1 base, the J end lost 1 base, and 10 bases lay between the germline ends. Germline CDR1 reads SGHVS; CDR2 reads FNYEAQ. The CDR3 runs to 15 residues. CDR3 protein: CASSLGRGGNTEAFF. In nucleotides, the CDR3 is TGTGCCAGCAGCTTAGGCAGGGGAGGGAACACTGAAGCTTTCTTT.

This clonotype was counted at least ten times. This chain uses TRBV4-3 with TRBJ2-1, with 7 bases that match TRBD2. V lost 1 base and J lost 14; bases outside the gene matches: 8. Germline lookup yields CDR1 LGHNA and CDR2 YSLEER. The CDR3 has 13 residues. The CDR3 sequence is CASSQGQGRVEFF. CDR3 DNA: TGCGCCAGCAGCCAAGGGCAAGGGAGGGTGGAGTTCTTC.

J is TRBJ2-3 and V is TRBV18; TRBD2 matches 7 bases. The V gene's germline CDR1 is KGHSH and CDR2 LQKENI. V shed 1 base and J 3 bases; nucleotides not matched to a gene: 7. The CDR3 is made up of 16 amino acids. The CDR3 DNA follows: TGTGCCAGCTCACCACTGAAAAGCGGGATTACAGATACGCAGTATTTT. This encodes CASSPLKSGITDTQYF.